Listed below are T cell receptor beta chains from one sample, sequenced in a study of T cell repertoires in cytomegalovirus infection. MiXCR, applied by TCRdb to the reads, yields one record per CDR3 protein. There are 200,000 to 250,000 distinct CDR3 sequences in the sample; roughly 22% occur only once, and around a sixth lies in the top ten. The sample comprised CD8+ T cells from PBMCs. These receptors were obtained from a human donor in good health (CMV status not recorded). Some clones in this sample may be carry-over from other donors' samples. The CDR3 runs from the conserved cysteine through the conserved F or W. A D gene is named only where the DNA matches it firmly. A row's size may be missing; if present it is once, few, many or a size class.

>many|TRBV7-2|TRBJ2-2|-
CASSLASPLRGELFF
TGTGCCAGCAGCTTAGCGTCACCCCTGCGAGGGGAGCTGTTTTTT
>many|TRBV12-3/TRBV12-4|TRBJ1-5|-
CASTPGGGWPQHF
TGTGCCAGCACCCCGGGGGGGGGTTGGCCCCAGCATTTT
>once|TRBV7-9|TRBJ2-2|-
CASSLGAWTIGDTGELFF
TGTGCCAGCAGCTTAGGGGCCTGGACAATCGGAGACACCGGGGAGCTGTTTTTT
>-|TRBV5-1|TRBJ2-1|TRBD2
CASSLVLAGADNEQFF
TGCGCCAGCAGCTTGGTCTTAGCGGGGGCAGACAATGAGCAGTTCTTC
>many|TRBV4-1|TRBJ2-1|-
CASSPPAGPYNEQFF
TGCGCCAGCAGCCCCCCGGCGGGGCCATATAATGAGCAGTTCTTC
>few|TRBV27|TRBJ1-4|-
CASSRQLRDEKLFF
TGTGCCAGCAGTCGACAGTTGAGGGATGAAAAACTGTTTTTT
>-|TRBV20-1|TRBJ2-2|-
CSARSGGVSTGELFF
TGCAGTGCTAGATCCGGAGGGGTCTCCACCGGGGAGCTGTTTTTT
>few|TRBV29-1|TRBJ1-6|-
CSDNITQGRPPLHF
TGCAGCGATAATATAACCCAGGGGAGGCCACCCCTCCACTTT
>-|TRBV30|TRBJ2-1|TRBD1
CAREGALAEQFF
TGTGCCCGAGAGGGGGCCCTCGCTGAGCAGTTCTTC
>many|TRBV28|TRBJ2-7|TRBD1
CASSLSGQGAFYEQYF
TGTGCCAGCAGTTTGTCGGGACAGGGGGCATTCTACGAGCAGTACTTC
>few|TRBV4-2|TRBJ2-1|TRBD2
CASSPSGGNEQFF
TGTGCCAGCAGCCCTAGCGGGGGTAATGAGCAGTTCTTC
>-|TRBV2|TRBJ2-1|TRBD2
CASSDRTSGGYEQFF
TGTGCCAGCAGTGACAGGACTAGCGGGGGGTATGAGCAGTTCTTC
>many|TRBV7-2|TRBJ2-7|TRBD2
CASSLGLGYEQYF
TGTGCCAGCAGCTTGGGACTAGGCTACGAGCAGTACTTC
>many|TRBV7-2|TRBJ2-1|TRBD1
CASSLYQGDVRYNEQFF
TGTGCCAGCAGCTTATACCAGGGGGATGTTAGGTACAATGAGCAGTTCTTC
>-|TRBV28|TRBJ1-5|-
CASSGGGNQPQHF
TGTGCCAGCAGTGGGGGGGGCAATCAGCCCCAGCATTTT
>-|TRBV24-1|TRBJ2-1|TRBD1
CATGQDLGNEQFF
TGTGCCACCGGACAGGACCTTGGCAATGAGCAGTTCTTC
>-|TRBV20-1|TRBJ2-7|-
CSARAPVDSTSYEQYF
TGCAGTGCTAGAGCTCCGGTGGACTCCACCTCCTACGAGCAGTACTTC
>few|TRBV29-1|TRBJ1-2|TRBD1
CSVRTGSLGYTF
TGCAGCGTCCGGACAGGGAGTTTAGGCTACACCTTC
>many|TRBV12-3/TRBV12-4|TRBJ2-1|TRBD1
CASSSPGTGGNEQFF
TGTGCCAGCAGTTCGCCCGGGACAGGAGGGAATGAGCAGTTCTTC
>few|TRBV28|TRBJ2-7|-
CAIQMTRSYEQYF
TGTGCCATACAAATGACACGTTCCTACGAGCAGTACTTC
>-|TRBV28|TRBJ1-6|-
CASSSPAREIGSPLHF
TGTGCCAGCAGTTCCCCGGCGAGGGAGATAGGATCACCCCTCCACTTT
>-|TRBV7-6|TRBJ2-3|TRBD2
CASNKGLDAIITSSTDTQYF
TGTGCCAGCAATAAGGGACTAGATGCTATAATTACATCTAGCACAGATACGCAGTATTTT
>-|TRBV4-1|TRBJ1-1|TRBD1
CASSTGDRGVEAFF
TGCGCCAGCAGCACTGGGGACAGGGGAGTTGAAGCTTTCTTT
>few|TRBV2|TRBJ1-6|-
CASSDTGTDNSPLHF
TGTGCCAGCAGTGATACCGGGACGGATAATTCACCCCTCCACTTT
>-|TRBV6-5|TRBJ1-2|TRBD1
CASSTSGQGVGYTF
TGTGCCAGCAGTACATCAGGACAGGGGGTTGGCTACACCTTC
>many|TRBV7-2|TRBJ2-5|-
CASSSYLRETQYF
TGTGCCAGCAGCTCCTACCTCCGAGAGACCCAGTACTTC
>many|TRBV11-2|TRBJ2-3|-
CASSLVPSGTDTQYF
TGTGCCAGCAGCTTAGTCCCCTCCGGGACAGATACGCAGTATTTT
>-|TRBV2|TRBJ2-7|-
CASKGTAPYEQYF
TGTGCCAGCAAGGGGACGGCTCCCTACGAGCAGTACTTC
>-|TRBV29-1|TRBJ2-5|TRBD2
CSVEGVLTSGGQETQYF
TGCAGCGTTGAGGGGGTCCTGACTAGCGGAGGTCAAGAGACCCAGTACTTC
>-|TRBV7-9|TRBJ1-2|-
CASSPRDGGYTF
TGTGCCAGCAGCCCGAGGGATGGCGGCTACACCTTC
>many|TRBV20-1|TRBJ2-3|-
CSARDLFSRATDTQYF
TGCAGTGCTAGAGATCTGTTTTCTAGGGCCACAGATACGCAGTATTTT
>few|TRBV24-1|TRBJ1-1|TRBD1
CATSDSTGRAFF
TGTGCCACCAGTGATTCGACAGGGCGAGCTTTCTTT
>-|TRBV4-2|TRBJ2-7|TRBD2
CVSSQGLADTYEQYF
TGTGTCAGCAGCCAAGGACTAGCGGATACCTACGAGCAGTACTTC
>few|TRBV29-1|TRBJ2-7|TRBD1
CSVTATGGQVYEQYF
TGCAGCGTGACCGCGACAGGGGGTCAGGTCTACGAGCAGTACTTC
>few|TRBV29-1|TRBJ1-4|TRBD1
CSAWGTVEKLFF
TGCAGCGCTTGGGGGACAGTCGAAAAACTGTTTTTT
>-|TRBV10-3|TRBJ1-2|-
CATTDIPNYGYTF
TGTGCCACCACGGACATACCAAACTATGGCTACACCTTC
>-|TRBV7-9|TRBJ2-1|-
CASSLAAGLNEQFF
TGTGCCAGCAGCTTAGCGGCTGGTTTAAATGAGCAGTTCTTC
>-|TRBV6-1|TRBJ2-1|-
CASSALSVSLDNEQFF
TGTGCCAGCAGTGCCCTTAGCGTATCTCTGGACAATGAGCAGTTCTTC
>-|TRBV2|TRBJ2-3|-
CASNGFTDTQYF
TGTGCCAGCAATGGGTTTACAGATACGCAGTATTTT
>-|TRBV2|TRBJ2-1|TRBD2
CARPGGGRSGYNEQFF
TGTGCCAGACCTGGGGGGGGGAGAAGCGGCTACAATGAGCAGTTCTTC
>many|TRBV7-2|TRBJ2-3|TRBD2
CASSPLGAGGLDTQYF
TGTGCCAGCAGCCCCCTAGGAGCGGGGGGGCTAGATACGCAGTATTTT
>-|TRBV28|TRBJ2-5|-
CASRPGRYQETQYF
TGTGCCAGCAGACCGGGTCGCTACCAAGAGACCCAGTACTTC
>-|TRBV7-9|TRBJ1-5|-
CASSFSVNQPQHF
TGTGCCAGCAGCTTCAGTGTCAATCAGCCCCAGCATTTT
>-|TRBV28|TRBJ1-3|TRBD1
CASSDAGGGNTIYF
TGTGCCAGCAGTGACGCAGGGGGTGGAAACACCATATATTTT
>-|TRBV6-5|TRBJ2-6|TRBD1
CASSPRGQGFLGANVLTF
TGTGCCAGCAGCCCCCGGGGACAGGGGTTTTTAGGGGCCAACGTCCTGACTTTC
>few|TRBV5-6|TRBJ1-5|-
CASSSTRGNQPQHF
TGTGCCAGCAGCTCGACCCGAGGGAATCAGCCCCAGCATTTT
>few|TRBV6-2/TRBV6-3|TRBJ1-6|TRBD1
CASRDRVDSPLHF
TGTGCCAGCCGTGACAGGGTTGATTCACCCCTCCACTTT
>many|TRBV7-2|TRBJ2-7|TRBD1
CASSAPGQGLREQYF
TGTGCCAGCAGCGCACCGGGACAGGGACTTCGCGAGCAGTACTTC
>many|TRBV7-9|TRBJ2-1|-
CASSKEQGRFGEQFF
TGTGCCAGCAGCAAAGAGCAGGGGAGGTTTGGTGAGCAGTTCTTC
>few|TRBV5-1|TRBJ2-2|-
CASSLGGATGELFF
TGCGCCAGCAGCTTGGGGGGCGCCACCGGGGAGCTGTTTTTT